This is a list of T cell receptor beta chains from one sample in a study. MiXCR, applied by TCRdb to the RT-PCR reads, yields one record per CDR3 protein. The sample yields about 700,000 distinct CDR3 sequences, approximately 15% seen once. Source material: memory CD4+ T cells from blood. Source of these receptors: a female donor in good health, serving as a healthy control. The CDR3 runs from the conserved cysteine through the conserved F or W. The D gene is left open where the match is weak. A row's size may be missing; if present it is once, few, many or a size class.

v_gene	j_gene	d_gene	abundance	CDR3nt	CDR3aa
TRBV7-2	TRBJ2-5	.	.	TGTGCCAGCAGCTCCCAGCAGGCGACCCAAGAGACCCAGTACTTC	CASSSQQATQETQYF
TRBV5-1	TRBJ2-2	.	few	TGCGCCAGCAGCTTAGCGGTCGCGAACACCGGGGAGCTGTTTTTT	CASSLAVANTGELFF
TRBV20-1	TRBJ2-7	.	few	TGCAGTGCACCCCCAGGGGGGGCGGGGGTTTACGAGCAGTACTTC	CSAPPGGAGVYEQYF
TRBV5-1	TRBJ2-5	.	.	TGCGCCAGCACCACAGGGCAAGAGACCCAGTACTTC	CASTTGQETQYF
TRBV7-6	TRBJ1-1	.	.	TGTGCCAGCAGCTTAGCTAGGGTGGGGCTAGGCACTGAAGCTTTCTTT	CASSLARVGLGTEAFF
TRBV20-1	TRBJ2-1	TRBD2	.	TGCAGTGCTAACGAAGGGACTAGCGGGTCCAATGAGCAGTTCTTC	CSANEGTSGSNEQFF
TRBV4-1	TRBJ1-2	.	many	TGCGCCAGCAGCCAAGACGACAGCACCCTACCTACATATGGCTACACCTTC	CASSQDDSTLPTYGYTF
TRBV5-8	TRBJ2-6	.	many	TGTGCCAGCAGCTTGCTACCGGATAACTCTGGGGCCAACGTCCTGACTTTC	CASSLLPDNSGANVLTF
TRBV20-1	TRBJ2-3	.	many	TGCAGTGCTCCTGGCCAGACAGATACGCAGTATTTT	CSAPGQTDTQYF
TRBV9	TRBJ2-3	TRBD1	.	TGTGCCAGCAGTGCCACAGGGGGAACGGTCACAGATACGCAGTATTTT	CASSATGGTVTDTQYF
TRBV5-1	TRBJ2-3	.	many	TGCGCCAGCAGCTTCACAGGGGGGGGCACAGATACGCAGTATTTT	CASSFTGGGTDTQYF
TRBV7-8	TRBJ2-1	.	many	TGTGCCAGCAGATCAGACGTTGGGTTTCACTACAATGAGCAGTTCTTC	CASRSDVGFHYNEQFF
TRBV12-3/TRBV12-4	TRBJ2-7	TRBD1	many	TGTGCCAGCAGTCCACCAAGGGGGCCGCGAACCTACGAGCAGTACTTC	CASSPPRGPRTYEQYF